These 24 T cell receptor beta chains were all obtained from the same sample, sequenced in a study of PD-1 blockade in classical Hodgkin lymphoma. Assay used: immunoSEQ multiplex PCR; TCRdb lists only in-frame clones, some missing. The table includes roughly 14,000 clones, about 82% detected once. The sample's time point: newly diagnosed, previously untreated cHL patient sample. Researchers report purifying CD4+ T cells from thawed PBMCs by magnetic negative selection. Sequenced sample: CD4+ T cells from blood. The receptor source for this set is a human donor with classical Hodgkin lymphoma.

The gene calls are TRBV28 and TRBJ2-7; D gene ambiguous. V lost 6 bases, J lost 4 bases, and 7 bases lay in between. The CDR3 consists of 11 residues. Germline loops: CDR1 MDHEN, CDR2 SYDVKM. In DNA, the CDR3 is TGTGCCAGCAGGCTAGAATACGAGCAGTACTTC. Translation: CASRLEYEQYF.

The V and J genes are TRBV2 and TRBJ2-1; TRBD2 matches 11 bases. The CDR3 consists of 15 residues. The germline CDR1 and CDR2 sequences are SNHLY and FYNNEI. V lost 6 bases, J lost 9 bases, and 10 bases stayed unmatched. CDR3 region: CASSDWTSGLSEQFF. The CDR3 DNA is TGTGCCAGCAGCGATTGGACTAGCGGGCTAAGTGAGCAGTTCTTC.

J is TRBJ2-5 and V is TRBV28, with D perhaps given as TRBD1 or TRBD2 (5 bases each). V was clipped by 1 base and J by 5 bases, with 14 bases between them. The CDR3 consists of 15 residues. CDR1 and CDR2 (germline): MDHEN, SYDVKM. The CDR3 loop reads CASSLFGGVVETQYF. In DNA, the CDR3 is TGTGCCAGCAGTTTATTTGGGGGAGTAGTGGAGACCCAGTACTTC.

The chain uses TRBV30 and TRBJ2-7, with D uncertain. CDR1 is GTSNPN, CDR2 SVGIG, per germline (reference sequence). Trimming stripped 2 bases from V and 4 bases from J, with 9 bases between. The CDR3 sequence is 12 residues long. CDR3: CAWSTLGYEQYF. The DNA for the CDR3 is TGTGCCTGGAGTACACTGGGGTACGAGCAGTACTTC.

The J gene is TRBJ2-7, the V gene TRBV4-2; 15 nucleotides agree with TRBD2. This CDR3 region has 19 residues. Germline loops: CDR1 LGHNA, CDR2 YNFKEQ. J lost 2 bases, V lost 0 bases, and 8 bases had no gene match. CDR3 in amino acids: CASSQDLRTSGRGAYEQYF. CDR3 nucleotides: TGTGCCAGCAGCCAAGATCTGCGGACTAGCGGGAGGGGAGCCTACGAGCAGTACTTC.

The V and J genes are TRBV7-2 and TRBJ2-1, with TRBD2 matching 15 bases. The length of the CDR3 is 16 residues. Germline V gene data show CDR1 as SGHTA and CDR2 as FQGNSA. Trimming removed 5 bases from V and 8 bases from J; junction bases left unmatched: 7. The DNA of the CDR3 is TGTGCCAGCAGCGAATCGGGACTAGCGGGAGGCGATGAGCAGTTCTTC. This translates into CASSESGLAGGDEQFF.

For the CDR3, the DNA is TGTGCCTGGAGTGTAGGTCCCAGGGGGCAAACTGAAGCTTTCTTT. Translating it yields CAWSVGPRGQTEAFF. The chain employs TRBV30 and TRBJ1-1; 8 bases agree with TRBD1. Germline-derived CDR1 and CDR2 are GTSNPN and SVGIG (reference sequence). The ends lost 0 bases at V and 5 bases at J; junction bases unmatched: 8. The CDR3 length is 15 residues. The full variable domain, rest sourced from reference TRBV30 and TRBJ1-1, is SQTIHQWPATLVQPVGSPLSLECTVEGTSNPNLYWYRQAAGRGLQLLFYSVGIGQISSEVPQNLSASRPQDRQFILSSKKLLLSDSGFYLCAWSVGPRGQTEAFFGQGTRLTVV.

This clone has more than one count but fewer than ten. The genes are TRBV6-1 and TRBJ1-2; 7 bases align to TRBD1. The CDR3 runs 13 residues. CDR1 is MNHNS, CDR2 SASEGT, per germline. V lost 6 bases to trimming and J lost 5 bases; unmatched junction nucleotides: 6. The CDR3 sequence: CASREAGGYGYTF. The CDR3 DNA reads as TGTGCCAGCAGGGAGGCAGGGGGGTATGGCTACACCTTC.

The chain has TRBV5-3 and TRBJ2-5; D is perhaps TRBD1 (6 bases). TRBV5-3 is flagged as an ORF with uncertain function. V was pared by 5 bases and J by 5 bases, with 16 bases between. The CDR3 sequence is 14 residues long. In DNA form, the CDR3 reads TGTGCCAGAAGGCCCAGGGGCCTCCGGGAGACCCAGTACTTC. It yields the protein CARRPRGLRETQYF.

V usage is TRBV10-1 and J usage is TRBJ2-7, with D possibly being TRBD1 (5 bases). V gave up 3 bases and J gave up 5 bases, with 11 bases separating them. Germline CDR1 and CDR2: WNHNN and SYGVQD (reference sequence). This CDR3 is built from 13 residues. The CDR3 nucleotides read TGCGCCAGCAGTGATCCAGGGATCCACGAGCAGTACTTC. Residues: CASSDPGIHEQYF.

The chain combines TRBV19 with TRBJ1-4, with D possibly TRBD1 on 5 matching bases. CDR1 LNHDA and CDR2 SQIVND come from the germline V gene (reference sequence). Trimming took 5 bases from V and 1 from J, leaving 11 bases between them. CDR3 length: 15 amino acids. The chain's CDR3 is CASSLPGETNEKLFF. The CDR3 bases are TGTGCCAGTAGTCTACCGGGGGAAACTAATGAAAAACTGTTTTTT.

The J gene is TRBJ2-2, the V gene TRBV11-3; D gene unclear. The CDR3 runs 14 residues. Germline V CDR1 and CDR2: SGHNT, YENEEA. With 7 bases removed from V and 3 bases from J, the gap between germline ends came to 12 bases. CDR3 residues: CASKEDTYTGELFF. In DNA form, the CDR3 reads TGTGCCAGCAAGGAAGACACGTACACCGGGGAGCTGTTTTTT.

V gene TRBV4-2 combines with J gene TRBJ1-4; no definite D call. Trimming removed 1 base from V and 0 bases from J, with 6 bases in between. The CDR3 is 15 residues long. Germline values: CDR1 LGHNA, CDR2 YNFKEQ. In DNA, the CDR3 is TGTGCCAGCAGCCAAGCCGGCCCAACTAATGAAAAACTGTTTTTT. Protein product: CASSQAGPTNEKLFF.

The V call is TRBV5-6, the J call TRBJ2-3, with D maybe TRBD2 (6 bases). Germline values: CDR1 SGHDT, CDR2 YYEEEE. This CDR3 has 15 residues. Trimming removed 0 bases from V and 3 bases from J, with 11 bases in between. The CDR3 loop is CASSLDVGGTDTQYF. In DNA form, the CDR3 reads TGTGCCAGCAGCTTGGATGTCGGGGGAACAGATACGCAGTATTTT.

The CDR3 spells CASSLPMGQHSFRYTF. The CDR3 DNA sequence: TGTGCCAGCAGCTTGCCCATGGGACAGCACAGTTTCCGCTACACCTTC. The chain combines TRBV5-6 with TRBJ1-2, with 7 bases fitting TRBD1. This CDR3 is 16 amino acids long. J lost 9 bases, V lost 1 base, and 15 bases had no gene match. Germline V gene data show CDR1 as SGHDT and CDR2 as YYEEEE.

The chain carries TRBV18 and TRBJ2-1; TRBD2 matches 8 bases. Germline CDR1 and CDR2: KGHSH and LQKENI. V shed 3 bases and J 4 bases; nucleotides not matched to a gene: 8. This CDR3 is built from 16 residues. The CDR3 DNA reads as TGTGCCAGCTCACCTCAACTAGCGGTCGAATACAATGAGCAGTTCTTC. Protein: CASSPQLAVEYNEQFF. The complete variable domain, with remaining parts taken from reference TRBV18 and TRBJ2-1, reads NAGVMQNPRHLVRRRGQEARLRCSPMKGHSHVYWYRQLPEEGLKFMVYLQKENIIDESGMPKERFSAEFPKEGPSILRIQQVVRGDSAAYFCASSPQLAVEYNEQFFGPGTRLTVL.

The V gene is TRBV7-2, the J gene TRBJ2-2; D unresolved. The ends were cut back, 5 bases at V and 4 bases at J, with 8 bases in the middle. The CDR3 loop spans 13 amino acids. Germline CDR1 is SGHTA and CDR2 is FQGNSA. The CDR3, as DNA: TGTGCCAGCAGCCCCGACTTCACCGGGGAGCTGTTTTTT. It specifies CASSPDFTGELFF.

The chain joins TRBV7-8 to TRBJ2-1; 7 positions agree with TRBD1. This CDR3 spans 16 amino acids. From germline, CDR1 is SGHVS and CDR2 FQNEAQ. Trimming cost V 5 bases and J 7 bases; bases outside gene matches: 14. CDR3 protein: CASSPNLRQGANEQFF. In DNA, the CDR3 is TGTGCCAGCAGCCCTAACCTGAGACAGGGTGCGAATGAGCAGTTCTTC. Combining the CDR3 with reference TRBV7-8 and TRBJ2-1 gives the whole variable domain GAGVSQSPRYKVAKRGQDVALRCDPISGHVSLFWYQQALGQGPEFLTYFQNEAQLDKSGLPSDRFFAERPEGSVSTLKIQRTQQEDSAVYLCASSPNLRQGANEQFFGPGTRLTVL.

The chain carries TRBV19 and TRBJ2-5; 10 nucleotides match TRBD1. The germline V gene encodes CDR1 LNHDA and CDR2 SQIVND (reference sequence). Trimming at V came to 4 bases and at J to 9 bases, leaving 8 bases not matched to a gene. This CDR3 region has 14 residues. CDR3 sequence (DNA): TGTGCCAGTAGTACCCAGGACAGGGGGAGGGCCCAGTACTTC. The encoded protein is CASSTQDRGRAQYF. The complete variable domain, with remaining parts taken from reference TRBV19 and TRBJ2-5, reads DGGITQSPKYLFRKEGQNVTLSCEQNLNHDAMYWYRQDPGQGLRLIYYSQIVNDFQKGDIAEGYSVSREKKESFPLTVTSAQKNPTAFYLCASSTQDRGRAQYFGPGTRLLVL.

V gene TRBV30 combines with J gene TRBJ1-4; 7 bases fit TRBD1. This CDR3 comprises 14 residues. CDR1 GTSNPN and CDR2 SVGIG come from the germline V gene (reference sequence). V was clipped by 4 bases and J by 7 bases; unmatched bases: 9. CDR3 DNA sequence: TGTGCCTGGACGACAGGGCCCGCCGGTGAAAAACTGTTTTTT. It is translated as CAWTTGPAGEKLFF.

This chain uses TRBV6-5 with TRBJ2-2, with D possibly called TRBD1 or TRBD2 (5 bases each). The CDR3 length is 15 residues. V gave up 11 bases and J gave up 1 base, with 17 bases separating them. CDR1 is MNHEY, CDR2 SVGAGI, per germline. The CDR3 spells CAPGTGKGNTGELFF. The CDR3 nucleotides are TGTGCCCCAGGGACGGGGAAAGGGAACACCGGGGAGCTGTTTTTT.

V gene TRBV6-5 combines with J gene TRBJ1-2, with D hard to call. The V end was cut by 0 bases, the J end by 8 bases, with 10 bases between. The CDR3 runs 13 residues. Germline V lookup: CDR1 MNHEY, CDR2 SVGAGI. CDR3 residues: CASSYSRDRGYTF. Here the CDR3 DNA reads TGTGCCAGCAGTTACTCGAGGGATCGCGGCTACACCTTC.

The V and J genes are TRBV6-5 and TRBJ2-1; tentative D call: TRBD1 (6 bases). V lost 3 bases and J lost 10, with 19 bases in between. This CDR3 comprises 15 residues. Germline CDR1 reads MNHEY; CDR2 reads SVGAGI. Here the CDR3 reads CASSYQGPKTGEQFF. CDR3 nucleotide sequence: TGTGCCAGCAGTTATCAGGGGCCCAAAACAGGGGAGCAGTTCTTC.

This chain connects TRBV25-1 to TRBJ1-4; TRBD1 might be the D (6 bases). Germline V gives CDR1 MGHDK, CDR2 SYGVNS. With 7 bases removed from V and 7 bases from J, the gap between germline ends came to 25 bases. CDR3 size: 17 residues. CDR3 sequence (DNA): TGTGCCAGCACCAGAATTAGGGGCCACAGGGCTCGTGAAAAACTGTTTTTT. It encodes CASTRIRGHRAREKLFF. The entire variable domain, with the rest obtained from reference TRBV25-1 and TRBJ1-4, is as follows: EADIYQTPRYLVIGTGKKITLECSQTMGHDKMYWYQQDPGMELHLIHYSYGVNSTEKGDLSSESTVSRIRTEHFPLTLESARPSHTSQYLCASTRIRGHRAREKLFFGSGTQLSVL.